This TCR beta chain was captured by sequencing in a study of CD8 T cells in ankylosing spondylitis. General observations from the study: In ankylosing spondylitis blood, a motif of about 8 highly homologous TCR beta variants appeared characteristic.

CDR1 is KGHDR and CDR2 is SFDVKD in the germline V gene. V trimming: 2 bases; J trimming: 2 bases; junction bases outside the gene matches: 2. This CDR3 has 15 amino acids. The TCR beta libraries were generated through quantitative 5'-RACE incorporating molecular barcodes. TCRdb called the 5' RACE reads again in MiXCR, with one record for every CDR3 protein. In the table there are approximately 520,000 distinct CDR3 sequences, about 5.2% of which are singletons. The table lists this clonotype with many counts. The antigen remains unidentified. The chain employs TRBV24-1 and TRBJ1-3; 7 bases align to TRBD1. This sequence was found in a male donor with ankylosing spondylitis. The sequenced sample was blood, either unsorted or a sorted T cell fraction (not recorded which). The CDR3 loop is CATSDSGGPGNTIYF. CDR3 nucleotide sequence: TGTGCCACCAGTGATTCAGGGGGACCTGGAAACACCATATATTTT.